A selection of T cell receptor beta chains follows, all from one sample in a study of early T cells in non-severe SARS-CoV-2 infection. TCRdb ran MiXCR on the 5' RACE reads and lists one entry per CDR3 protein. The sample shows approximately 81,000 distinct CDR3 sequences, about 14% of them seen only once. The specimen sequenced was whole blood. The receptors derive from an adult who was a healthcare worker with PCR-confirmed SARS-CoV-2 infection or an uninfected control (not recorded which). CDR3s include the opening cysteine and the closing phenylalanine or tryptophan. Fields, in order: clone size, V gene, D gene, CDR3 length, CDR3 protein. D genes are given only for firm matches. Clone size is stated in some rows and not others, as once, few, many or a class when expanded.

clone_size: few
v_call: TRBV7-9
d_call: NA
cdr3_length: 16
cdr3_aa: CASSYTILPMNTEAFF

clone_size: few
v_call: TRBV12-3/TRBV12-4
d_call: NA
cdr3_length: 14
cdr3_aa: CASSLLRAQETQYF

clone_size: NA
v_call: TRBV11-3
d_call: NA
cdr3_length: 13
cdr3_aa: CASSLVPGGEQYF

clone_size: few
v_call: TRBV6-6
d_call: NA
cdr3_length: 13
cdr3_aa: CASSYRPRDQQYF

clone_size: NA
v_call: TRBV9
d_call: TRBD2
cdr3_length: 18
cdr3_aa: CASSVRSGGLSSTDTQYF

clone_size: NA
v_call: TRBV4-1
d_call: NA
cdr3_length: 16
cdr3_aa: CASRTGLVANTGELFF

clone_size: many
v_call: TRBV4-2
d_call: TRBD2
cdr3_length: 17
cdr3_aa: CASQGTSGKGSYNEQFF

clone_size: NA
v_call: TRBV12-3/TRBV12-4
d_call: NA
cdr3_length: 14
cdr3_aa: CASTWGGLNTEAFF

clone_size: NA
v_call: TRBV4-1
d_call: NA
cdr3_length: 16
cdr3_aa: CASSHMAGRKSYEQYF

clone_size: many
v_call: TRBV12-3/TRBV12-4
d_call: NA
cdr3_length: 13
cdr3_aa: CASSLDGDQPQHF

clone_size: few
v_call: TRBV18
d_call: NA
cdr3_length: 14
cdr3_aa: CASSPEGGTDTQYF

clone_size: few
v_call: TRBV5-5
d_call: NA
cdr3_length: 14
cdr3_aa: CASSSLQGTYEQYF

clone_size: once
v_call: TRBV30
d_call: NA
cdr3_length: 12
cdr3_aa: CAWSPGPDTQYF

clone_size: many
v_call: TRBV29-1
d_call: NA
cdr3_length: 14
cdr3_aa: CSIWDGSWTDTQYF

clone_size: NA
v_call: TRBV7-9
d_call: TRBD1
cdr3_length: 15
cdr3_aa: CASSLGQGVNTEAFF

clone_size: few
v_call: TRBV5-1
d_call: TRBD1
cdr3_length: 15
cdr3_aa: CASSLGQALTYEQYF

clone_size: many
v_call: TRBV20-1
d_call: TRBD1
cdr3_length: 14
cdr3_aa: CSATGGASNYGYTF

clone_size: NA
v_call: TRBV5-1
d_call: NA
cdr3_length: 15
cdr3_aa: CASASYGGPNNEQFF

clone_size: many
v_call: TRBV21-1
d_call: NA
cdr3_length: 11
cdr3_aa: CASVRGSPLHF

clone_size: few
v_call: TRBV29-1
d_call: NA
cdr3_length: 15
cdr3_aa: CSVETPGHNQETQYF

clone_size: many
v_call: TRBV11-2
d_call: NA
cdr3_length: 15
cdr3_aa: CASSLSSGLGETQYF

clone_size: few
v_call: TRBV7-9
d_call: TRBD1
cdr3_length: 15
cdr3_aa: CASSFSGGRNTEAFF

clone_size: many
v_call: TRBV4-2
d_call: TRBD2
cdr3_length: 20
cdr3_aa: CASSQEDGLGLAGEADTQYF

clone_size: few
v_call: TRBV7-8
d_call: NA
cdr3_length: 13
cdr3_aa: CASTNYSNQPQHF

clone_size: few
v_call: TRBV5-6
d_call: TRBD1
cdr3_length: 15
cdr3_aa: CASSLWDSYNYGYTF

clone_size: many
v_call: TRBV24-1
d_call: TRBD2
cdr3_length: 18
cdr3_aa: CATSDSGLAGDRTDTQYF

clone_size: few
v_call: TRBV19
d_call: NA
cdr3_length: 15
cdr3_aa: CASISWEPNTGELFF